A selection of T cell receptor beta chains follows, all from one sample in a study of cytomegalovirus exposure and HLA in healthy donors. The method was immunoSEQ multiplex PCR; TCRdb's version includes in-frame clones alone and lacks a portion of them. The table has 190,000 or so clones, 75% to 90% seen once. The sequencing input was PBMCs. All receptors derive from a woman aged 50 to 65 in good health and CMV-seropositive. Both conserved end residues are part of each CDR3. A D gene is named only where the DNA matches it firmly. A row's size may be missing; if present it is once, few, many or a size class.

D	V	J	size	CDR3	DNA
TRBD1	TRBV10-3	TRBJ2-5	-	CAISDGGTGETQYF	TGTGCCATCAGTGACGGAGGGACAGGAGAGACCCAGTACTTC
TRBD1	TRBV6-1	TRBJ1-5	-	CASSGQGADQPQHF	TGTGCCAGCAGTGGGCAGGGGGCTGATCAGCCCCAGCATTTT
-	TRBV27	TRBJ2-2	-	CASRRSRTSNTGELFF	TGTGCCAGCAGGCGGTCCCGTACATCGAACACCGGGGAGCTGTTTTTT
-	TRBV7-9	TRBJ1-1	-	CASSPRTQNTEAFF	TGTGCCAGCAGCCCCCGGACTCAGAACACTGAAGCTTTCTTT
TRBD1	TRBV5-6	TRBJ1-2	-	CASSRDRVNYGYTF	TGTGCCAGCAGCCGGGACAGGGTAAACTATGGCTACACCTTC
TRBD1	TRBV5-1	TRBJ1-4	-	CASSLGPRGRTTNEKLFF	TGCGCCAGCAGCTTAGGCCCCAGGGGGCGGACAACTAATGAAAAACTGTTTTTT
TRBD2	TRBV7-9	TRBJ2-3	once	CSSSPGGRGSTDTQYF	TGTTCCAGCAGCCCCGGAGGGAGGGGTAGCACAGATACGCAGTATTTT
TRBD1	TRBV29-1	TRBJ1-1	-	CSVVIQGEGEAFF	TGCAGCGTTGTGATACAGGGGGAGGGTGAAGCTTTCTTT
TRBD2	TRBV19	TRBJ2-1	once	CASSDGGTSPPQQFF	TGTGCCAGTAGCGACGGGGGGACCTCCCCCCCCCAGCAGTTCTTC
TRBD1	TRBV7-7	TRBJ2-7	-	CASSPGTGSTYEQYF	TGTGCCAGCAGTCCCGGGACAGGGTCGACCTACGAGCAGTACTTC
-	TRBV5-1	TRBJ2-3	-	CASSPGTSTSTDTQYF	TGCGCCAGCAGCCCGGGGACAAGCACTAGCACAGATACGCAGTATTTT
-	TRBV29-1	TRBJ1-2	-	CSVGSVSDGYTF	TGCAGCGTTGGGTCGGTCAGCGATGGCTACACCTTC
TRBD2	TRBV28	TRBJ2-4	-	CASLLYSGGKNIQYF	TGTGCCAGTTTACTCTACTCGGGAGGGAAAAACATTCAGTACTTC
TRBD1	TRBV7-8	TRBJ2-1	once	CASSPTGGAYNEQFF	TGTGCCAGCAGCCCGACAGGGGGGGCCTACAATGAGCAGTTCTTC
-	TRBV7-9	TRBJ2-5	-	CASSLGELSGTRETQYF	TGTGCCAGCAGCTTAGGCGAATTGAGCGGCACCAGGGAGACCCAGTACTTC
-	TRBV7-8	TRBJ2-7	-	CASSLYSSYEQYF	TGTGCCAGCAGCTTATACAGCTCCTACGAGCAGTACTTC
-	TRBV23-1	TRBJ2-2	-	CASSIRDTRLQWGNTGELFF	TGCGCCAGCAGTATTCGGGACACTAGGTTGCAGTGGGGAAACACCGGGGAGCTGTTTTTT
TRBD2	TRBV28	TRBJ2-7	-	CASSPTGTFGLAVSYEQYF	TGTGCCAGCAGTCCGACCGGGACTTTCGGACTAGCGGTCTCCTACGAGCAGTACTTC
TRBD2	TRBV7-6	TRBJ2-7	few	CASQRDLGGGYEQYF	TGTGCCAGCCAACGGGACCTCGGGGGGGGGTACGAGCAGTACTTC
-	TRBV28	TRBJ2-7	-	CASSPVDSNGQYF	TGTGCCAGCTCCCCCGTGGACTCCAACGGGCAGTACTTC
TRBD1	TRBV28	TRBJ1-1	-	CASSFGTGVAFF	TGTGCCAGCAGTTTTGGGACAGGGGTGGCTTTCTTT
-	TRBV2	TRBJ1-1	once	CASSEALHGVGRAEAFF	TGTGCCAGCAGTGAAGCGCTTCATGGGGTGGGGAGGGCTGAAGCTTTCTTT
TRBD1	TRBV5-1	TRBJ2-2	-	CASSVMTGVPGELFF	TGCGCCAGCAGCGTAATGACAGGGGTGCCCGGGGAGCTGTTTTTT
TRBD1	TRBV5-6	TRBJ2-2	few	CASSFHRGGELFF	TGTGCCAGCAGCTTCCACAGGGGCGGGGAGCTGTTTTTT
-	TRBV9	TRBJ1-1	few	CASSDSVDTEAFF	TGTGCCAGCAGCGATTCGGTAGACACTGAAGCTTTCTTT
TRBD1	TRBV7-2	TRBJ2-7	-	CASSLYGTGPTYEQYF	TGTGCCAGCAGCTTATATGGGACAGGGCCAACCTACGAGCAGTACTTC
TRBD1	TRBV29-1	TRBJ2-7	-	CSVGDRDYEQYF	TGCAGCGTTGGGGACAGGGATTACGAGCAGTACTTC
-	TRBV4-3	TRBJ1-2	-	CASSQDVGRFGYTF	TGCGCCAGCAGCCAAGATGTAGGGAGGTTTGGCTACACCTTC
TRBD1	TRBV11-2	TRBJ1-1	few	CASSPSPTGVYTEAFF	TGTGCCAGCAGCCCTAGCCCGACAGGGGTTTACACTGAAGCTTTCTTT
TRBD2	TRBV7-3	TRBJ2-3	-	CASSRKAGAADTQYF	TGTGCCAGCAGCCGGAAAGCGGGAGCCGCAGATACGCAGTATTTT
-	TRBV11-2	TRBJ2-5	few	CASSLALRGRGPETQYF	TGTGCCAGCAGCTTAGCTCTCCGGGGGAGAGGGCCGGAGACCCAGTACTTC
TRBD2	TRBV28	TRBJ2-3	-	CASSPLGAGVRQDTQYF	TGTGCCAGCAGTCCCTTGGGCGCGGGAGTGAGGCAAGATACGCAGTATTTT
TRBD1	TRBV29-1	TRBJ2-5	-	CSVGLNRGAGGTQYF	TGCAGCGTTGGTCTTAACAGGGGGGCAGGGGGGACCCAGTACTTC
-	TRBV28	TRBJ1-1	-	CASRGDTEAFF	TGTGCCAGCAGGGGAGACACTGAAGCTTTCTTT
TRBD1	TRBV6-1	TRBJ2-7	-	CASGNPDRGHDEQYF	TGTGCCAGCGGAAACCCGGACAGGGGTCACGACGAGCAGTACTTC
-	TRBV5-1	TRBJ2-2	-	CASGLFHRGTGELFF	TGCGCCAGCGGGCTCTTTCATAGGGGCACCGGGGAGCTGTTTTTT
-	TRBV5-4	TRBJ2-2	-	CASSWGGANTGELFF	TGTGCCAGCAGTTGGGGGGGCGCGAACACCGGGGAGCTGTTTTTT
-	TRBV27	TRBJ1-2	-	CASSSTTGGLRGYTF	TGTGCCAGCAGTTCGACCACGGGGGGGTTGCGTGGCTACACCTTC
-	TRBV2	TRBJ2-7	-	CASRVLQSYEQYF	TGTGCCAGTCGTGTTCTCCAGTCCTACGAGCAGTACTTC
-	TRBV2	TRBJ2-2	-	CASNLVNTGELFF	TGTGCCAGCAACTTAGTGAACACCGGGGAGCTGTTTTTT